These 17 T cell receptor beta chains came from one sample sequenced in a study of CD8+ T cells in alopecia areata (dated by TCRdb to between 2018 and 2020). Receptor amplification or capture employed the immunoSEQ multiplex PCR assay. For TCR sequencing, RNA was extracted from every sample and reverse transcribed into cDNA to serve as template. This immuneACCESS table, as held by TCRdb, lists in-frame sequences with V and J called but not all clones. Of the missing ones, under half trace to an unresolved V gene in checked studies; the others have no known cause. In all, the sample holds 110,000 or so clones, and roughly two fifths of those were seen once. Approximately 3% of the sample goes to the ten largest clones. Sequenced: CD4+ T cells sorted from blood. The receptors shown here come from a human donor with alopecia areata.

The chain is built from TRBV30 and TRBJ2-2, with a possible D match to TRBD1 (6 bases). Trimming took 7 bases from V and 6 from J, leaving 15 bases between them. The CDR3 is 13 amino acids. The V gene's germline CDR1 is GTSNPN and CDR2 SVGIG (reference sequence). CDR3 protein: CASSQQGPGELFF. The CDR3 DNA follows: TGTGCCTCCAGCCAACAGGGTCCCGGGGAGCTGTTTTTT.

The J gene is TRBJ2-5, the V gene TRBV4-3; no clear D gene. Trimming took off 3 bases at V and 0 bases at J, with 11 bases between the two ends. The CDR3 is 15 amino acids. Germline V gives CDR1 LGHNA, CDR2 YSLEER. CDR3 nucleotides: TGCGCCAGCAGCCAGGCTCTAGAGTACCAAGAGACCCAGTACTTC. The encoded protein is CASSQALEYQETQYF.

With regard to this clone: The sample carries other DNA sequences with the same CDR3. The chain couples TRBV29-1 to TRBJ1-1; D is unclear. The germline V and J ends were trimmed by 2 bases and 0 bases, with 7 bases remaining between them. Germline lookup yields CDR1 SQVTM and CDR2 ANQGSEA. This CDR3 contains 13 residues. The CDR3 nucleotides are TGCAGCGTTGAACGGGCTCTGAACACTGAAGCTTTCTTT. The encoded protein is CSVERALNTEAFF.

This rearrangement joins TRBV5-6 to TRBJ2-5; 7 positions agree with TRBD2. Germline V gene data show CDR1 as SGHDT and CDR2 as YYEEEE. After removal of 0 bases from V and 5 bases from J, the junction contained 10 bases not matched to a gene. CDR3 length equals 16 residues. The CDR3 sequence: CASSLAPRTRSETQYF. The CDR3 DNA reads TGTGCCAGCAGCTTGGCCCCTAGGACTAGGTCGGAGACCCAGTACTTC.

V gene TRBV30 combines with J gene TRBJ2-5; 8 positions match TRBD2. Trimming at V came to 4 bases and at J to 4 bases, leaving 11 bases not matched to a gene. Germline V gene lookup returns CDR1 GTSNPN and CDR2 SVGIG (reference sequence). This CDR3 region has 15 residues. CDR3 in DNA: TGTGCCTGGACTGTAGCGGGGTGGGCAGGAGAGACCCAGTACTTC. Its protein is CAWTVAGWAGETQYF.

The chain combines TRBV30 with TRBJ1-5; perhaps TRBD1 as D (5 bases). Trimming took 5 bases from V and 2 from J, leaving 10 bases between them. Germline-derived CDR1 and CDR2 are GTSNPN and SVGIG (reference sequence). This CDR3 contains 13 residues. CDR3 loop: CAWGGTGNQPQHF. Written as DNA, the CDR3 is TGTGCCTGGGGTGGGACGGGCAATCAGCCCCAGCATTTT.

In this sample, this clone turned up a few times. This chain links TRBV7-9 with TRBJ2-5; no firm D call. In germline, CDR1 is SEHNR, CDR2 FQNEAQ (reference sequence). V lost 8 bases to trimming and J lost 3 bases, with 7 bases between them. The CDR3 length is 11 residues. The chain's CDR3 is CASGDEETQYF. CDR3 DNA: TGTGCCAGCGGAGATGAAGAGACCCAGTACTTC.

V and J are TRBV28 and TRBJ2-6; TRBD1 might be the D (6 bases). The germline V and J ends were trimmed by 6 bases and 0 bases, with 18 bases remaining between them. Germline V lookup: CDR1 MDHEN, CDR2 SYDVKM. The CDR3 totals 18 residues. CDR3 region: CASRATLGTPSGANVLTF. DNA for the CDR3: TGTGCCAGCAGGGCAACCCTAGGGACACCCTCTGGGGCCAACGTCCTGACTTTC.

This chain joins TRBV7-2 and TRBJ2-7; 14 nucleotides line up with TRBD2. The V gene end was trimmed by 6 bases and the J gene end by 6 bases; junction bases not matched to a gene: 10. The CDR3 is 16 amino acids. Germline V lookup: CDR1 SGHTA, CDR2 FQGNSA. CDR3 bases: TGTGCCAGCAGGCCCTCGACTAGCGGGAGGGTCCTCGAGCAGTACTTC. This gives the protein CASRPSTSGRVLEQYF.

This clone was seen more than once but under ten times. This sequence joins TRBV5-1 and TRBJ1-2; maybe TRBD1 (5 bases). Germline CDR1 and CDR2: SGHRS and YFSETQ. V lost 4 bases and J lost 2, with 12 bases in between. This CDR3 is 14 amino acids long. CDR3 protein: CASSTQGGNYGYTF. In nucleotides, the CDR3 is TGCGCCAGCAGCACCCAGGGAGGAAACTATGGCTACACCTTC.

The CDR3 protein is CASSPRDGDTQYF. CDR3 bases: TGTGCCAGCTCACCACGAGACGGAGATACGCAGTATTTT. The J gene is TRBJ2-3, the V gene TRBV18; D unclear. This CDR3 is built from 13 residues. Germline V gives CDR1 KGHSH, CDR2 LQKENI. V was trimmed by 1 base and J by 5 bases, leaving 7 bases between them.

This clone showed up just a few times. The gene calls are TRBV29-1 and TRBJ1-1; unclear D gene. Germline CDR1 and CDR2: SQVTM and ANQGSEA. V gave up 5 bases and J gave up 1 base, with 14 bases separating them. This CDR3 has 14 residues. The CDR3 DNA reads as TGCAGCGTTAAGATCGCCACAGCGAACACTGAAGCTTTCTTT. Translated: CSVKIATANTEAFF.

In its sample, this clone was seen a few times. The CDR3 here is CASSLGTGAYEQYF. For the CDR3, the DNA is TGCGCCAGCAGCTTAGGGACAGGGGCCTACGAGCAGTACTTC. J is TRBJ2-7 and V is TRBV5-1, with 10 positions matching TRBD1. Germline V gene data show CDR1 as SGHRS and CDR2 as YFSETQ. CDR3 length equals 14 residues. J was trimmed by 2 bases and V by 2 bases; bases with no gene match: 1.

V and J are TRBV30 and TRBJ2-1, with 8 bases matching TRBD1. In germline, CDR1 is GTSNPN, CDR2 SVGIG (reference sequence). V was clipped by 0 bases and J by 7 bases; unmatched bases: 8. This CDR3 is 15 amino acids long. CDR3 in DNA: TGTGCCTGGAGTGTACCTTACAGGGGGAGTAATGAGCAGTTCTTC. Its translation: CAWSVPYRGSNEQFF.

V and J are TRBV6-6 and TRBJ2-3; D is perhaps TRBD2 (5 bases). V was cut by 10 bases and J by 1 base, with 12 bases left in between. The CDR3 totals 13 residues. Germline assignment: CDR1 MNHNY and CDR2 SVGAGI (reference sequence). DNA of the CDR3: TGTGCCACCGCTAATAGCGGCACAGATACGCAGTATTTT. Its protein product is CATANSGTDTQYF.

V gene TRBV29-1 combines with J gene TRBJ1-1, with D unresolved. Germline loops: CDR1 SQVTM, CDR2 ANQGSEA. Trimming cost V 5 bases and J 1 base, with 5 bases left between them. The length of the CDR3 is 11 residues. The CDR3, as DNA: TGCAGCGTTCAGAGGAACACTGAAGCTTTCTTT. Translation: CSVQRNTEAFF.

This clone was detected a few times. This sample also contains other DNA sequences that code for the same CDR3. CDR3 region: CASSPPTDTQYF. In nucleotides, the CDR3 is TGTGCCAGCTCACCACCCACAGATACGCAGTATTTT. This chain connects TRBV18 to TRBJ2-3; D is uncertain. Trimming took off 0 bases at V and 2 bases at J, with 0 bases between the two ends. The germline V gene has CDR1 KGHSH and CDR2 LQKENI. The CDR3 is 12 residues long. Supplemented by reference TRBV18 and TRBJ2-3, the full variable domain reads NAGVMQNPRHLVRRRGQEARLRCSPMKGHSHVYWYRQLPEEGLKFMVYLQKENIIDESGMPKERFSAEFPKEGPSILRIQQVVRGDSAAYFCASSPPTDTQYFGPGTRLTVL.